This TCR beta chain was retrieved from a study of blood T cells in healthy people across ages. Points from the study as a whole: Age brought a roughly linear fall in TCR beta diversity measured per million T cells. Diversity estimated from one million T cells was considered an underestimate.

A second PCR, run for about 7 to 11 cycles, used a sample-barcoded 5' primer plus a J-beta primer mix. A template-switch adaptor with 12 random nucleotides tagged each cDNA molecule. In TCRdb, the 5' RACE reads were re-called with MiXCR into one record per CDR3 protein. This table holds about 1.1 million distinct CDR3 sequences, roughly two fifths found once. On this clonotype: The antigen is unknown.

Total RNA amounts of at least 5 micrograms were extracted per sample. The CDR3 has 17 residues. V shed 3 bases and J 3 bases; nucleotides not matched to a gene: 10. The sequence came from a young man in good health. The J gene is TRBJ2-2, the V gene TRBV12-3 or TRBV12-4; 7 nucleotides align to TRBD1. Sequencing was done on a sample of blood. CDR3 sequence: CASSFFCGQVDTGELFF. The CDR3 DNA reads TGTGCCAGCAGTTTTTTCTGTGGACAGGTGGACACCGGGGAGCTGTTTTTT.